The sequence of this T cell receptor (beta chain) was determined in a study of CD8+ T cells in alopecia areata. Once RNA had been extracted, it was reverse transcribed into cDNA to act as the sequencing template. Measured with immunoSEQ multiplex PCR; TCRdb has only the in-frame clones, and not every one. There are hundreds of thousands of clones in the sample; 67% occur only once, and more than 0.95% lies in the top ten. Lesional scalp punch biopsies and peripheral blood were collected from alopecia areata patients. Unmatched junction bases numbered 13, after V lost 4 bases and J lost 5 bases. This CDR3 contains 16 residues. CDR1 and CDR2 from the germline V gene are GTSNPN and SVGIG (reference sequence). Regarding the study as a whole: Mouse data revealed clearer TCR sharing than patient data did, a gap possibly tied to HLA. Greater clonality was observed in lesional scalp samples, especially alopecia totalis/universalis, versus normal scalp.

This clone was detected only a few times. Its antigen is as yet unknown. This sample comprised CD4+ T cells sorted from blood, obtained at week 0. The chain recombines TRBV30 with TRBJ2-3; 9 bases are shared with TRBD2. The TCR comes from a human donor with alopecia areata. Here the CDR3 reads CAWTIPRGGVVDTQYF. In nucleotides, the CDR3 is TGTGCCTGGACAATTCCGCGGGGGGGCGTGGTAGATACGCAGTATTTT.